Listed below are T cell receptor beta chains from one sample, sequenced in a study of cytomegalovirus exposure and HLA in healthy donors. TCRdb's copy holds only in-frame clones and misses some; the assay was immunoSEQ multiplex PCR. The sample holds 100,000 or so clones, about 81% seen once. Sequencing input: PBMCs. The receptor source for this set is a man aged 25 to 45 in good health and CMV-seronegative. Both conserved end residues are part of each CDR3. The D gene is left open where the match is weak. Not every row has a clone size; where given, it reads once, few, many or a size class.

len	v_gene	abundance	j_gene	d_gene	CDR3nt	CDR3aa
15	TRBV4-1	-	TRBJ2-3	-	TGCGCCAGCAGCCATCTTAGACTCACCGCAGATACGCAGTATTTT	CASSHLRLTADTQYF
16	TRBV18	-	TRBJ2-3	TRBD2	TGTGCCAGCTCACCACCTGGGCGGGGGGGCCAGGATACGCAGTATTTT	CASSPPGRGGQDTQYF
14	TRBV18	few	TRBJ2-1	-	TGTGCCAGCTCAACAACAGGGTTCTACAATGAGCAGTTCTTC	CASSTTGFYNEQFF
14	TRBV5-1	-	TRBJ2-7	TRBD1	TGCGCCAGCAGCTTCGGGACAGGTGGTTACGAGCAGTACTTC	CASSFGTGGYEQYF
15	TRBV9	-	TRBJ2-1	-	TGTGCCAGCAGCGTGCGGGGCTACTCCTACAATGAGCAGTTCTTC	CASSVRGYSYNEQFF
15	TRBV11-2	-	TRBJ1-1	TRBD1	TGTGCCAGCAGCTTACACCGTAGGGGGCTCACTGAAGCTTTCTTT	CASSLHRRGLTEAFF
12	TRBV6-1	-	TRBJ2-7	-	TGTGCCAGCAGTGAAAACACCTACGAGCAGTACTTC	CASSENTYEQYF
16	TRBV6-6	few	TRBJ1-1	TRBD1	TGTGCCAGCACCCCCCCAGGGGGCAGTGGTGGCACTGAAGCTTTCTTT	CASTPPGGSGGTEAFF
17	TRBV27	-	TRBJ1-2	TRBD1	TGTGCCAGCAGTCGCTGGGACAGGGGGTCGGAAAACTATGGCTACACCTTC	CASSRWDRGSENYGYTF
17	TRBV7-2	-	TRBJ1-5	-	TGTGCCAGCAGCTTAGGTCAGGCAGGCGAACTCAATCAGCCCCAGCATTTT	CASSLGQAGELNQPQHF
13	TRBV30	few	TRBJ1-5	-	TGTGCCTGGCACGCAGGGGGCAATCAGCCCCAGCATTTT	CAWHAGGNQPQHF
14	TRBV5-1	-	TRBJ1-4	TRBD1	TGCGCCAGCAGCACGACAGGGACTAATGAAAAACTGTTTTTT	CASSTTGTNEKLFF
13	TRBV6-1	once	TRBJ1-1	-	TGTGCCAGCAGTGAAACAGAAAACACTGAAGCTTTCTTT	CASSETENTEAFF
16	TRBV5-1	-	TRBJ2-3	TRBD2	TGCGCCAGCAGCTTGGCCAGTACTAGCGGTACAGATACGCAGTATTTT	CASSLASTSGTDTQYF
14	TRBV7-8	-	TRBJ2-7	TRBD1	TGTGCCAGCAGCCCCCGGGACAGAACCTACGAGCAGTACTTC	CASSPRDRTYEQYF
13	TRBV4-3	-	TRBJ1-1	-	TGCGCCAGCAGCCAAGGAGGGAGAACTGAAGCTTTCTTT	CASSQGGRTEAFF
15	TRBV7-8	-	TRBJ1-1	-	TGTGCCAGCAGCCTGGACGGGGGGGACAACACTGAAGCTTTCTTT	CASSLDGGDNTEAFF
16	TRBV5-4	-	TRBJ2-3	-	TGTGCCAGCAGCACACCCCGGGACACTTACACAGATACGCAGTATTTT	CASSTPRDTYTDTQYF
13	TRBV29-1	-	TRBJ1-1	TRBD1	TGCAGCGCCGCCGGGACAGGGAACACTGAAGCTTTCTTT	CSAAGTGNTEAFF
14	TRBV29-1	-	TRBJ1-5	-	TGCAGCGTTGAATCATCAGGAAGCAATCAGCCCCAGCATTTT	CSVESSGSNQPQHF
19	TRBV4-1	-	TRBJ2-3	TRBD2	TGCGCCAGCAGCCAAGGAAGAGGCGGGAGACTGATTAGTACAGATACGCAGTATTTT	CASSQGRGGRLISTDTQYF
15	TRBV6-5	-	TRBJ1-1	-	TGTGCCAGCAGTTACTCGAGTACGGCAGACAATGAAGCTTTCTTT	CASSYSSTADNEAFF
15	TRBV10-2	-	TRBJ2-7	-	TGCGCCAGCAGTGACCAACTCGCGGCCCCCCACGAGCAGTACTTC	CASSDQLAAPHEQYF
14	TRBV2	-	TRBJ1-1	TRBD1	TGTGCCAGCAGTGCGGACAGGGGGCGGACTGAAGCTTTCTTT	CASSADRGRTEAFF
16	TRBV13	-	TRBJ2-2	TRBD1	TGTGCCAGCAGCTTAAGGTGGGGGACAGGCACCGGGGAGCTGTTTTTT	CASSLRWGTGTGELFF
14	TRBV9	-	TRBJ1-1	-	TGTGCCAGCAGCGCCACAGGGAGGGACACTGAAGCTTTCTTT	CASSATGRDTEAFF
13	TRBV27	-	TRBJ2-1	-	TGTGCCAGCAGTTTCGACAGCTACAATGAGCAGTTCTTC	CASSFDSYNEQFF
18	TRBV7-2	once	TRBJ1-1	-	TGTGCCAGCAGCCTCCCACAGGGAGGGGTGCTAGCGAACACTGAAGCTTTCTTT	CASSLPQGGVLANTEAFF
14	TRBV27	-	TRBJ2-7	-	TGTGCCAGCAGTTTAGAGGCAGGGGGGTACGAGCAGTACTTC	CASSLEAGGYEQYF
12	TRBV28	-	TRBJ1-5	-	TGTGCCAGCAGTACGGGGGATCAGCCCCAGCATTTT	CASSTGDQPQHF
17	TRBV5-4	-	TRBJ2-1	TRBD2	TGTGCCAGCAGCTGGGGCCCTAGCGGGGTTTCCTACAATGAGCAGTTCTTC	CASSWGPSGVSYNEQFF
14	TRBV7-2	-	TRBJ1-6	-	TGTGCCAGCAGACCTAGCTCCTATAATTCACCCCTCCACTTT	CASRPSSYNSPLHF
17	TRBV5-1	-	TRBJ2-5	TRBD2	TGCGCCAGCAGCTTGGGATTTGGGGCTAGCGGTCAAGAGACCCAGTACTTC	CASSLGFGASGQETQYF
15	TRBV5-1	-	TRBJ1-2	-	TGCGCCAGCAGCTTCCCCGCCGCCGGGAACTATGGCTACACCTTC	CASSFPAAGNYGYTF
15	TRBV7-2	-	TRBJ2-3	TRBD2	TGTGCCAGCAGCTTGGTCGCGGGAGTGCCAGATACGCAGTATTTT	CASSLVAGVPDTQYF
13	TRBV5-1	few	TRBJ1-4	TRBD1	TGCGCCAGCAGCAAGGACAGGGGAGAAAAACTGTTTTTT	CASSKDRGEKLFF
14	TRBV7-9	-	TRBJ2-3	TRBD1	TGTGCCAGCAGCTGGGGACAGGGGTCAGATACGCAGTATTTT	CASSWGQGSDTQYF
14	TRBV7-7	-	TRBJ2-1	TRBD1	TGTGCCAGCAGCTTAAGCAGGGGGAACAATGAGCAGTTCTTC	CASSLSRGNNEQFF
12	TRBV6-1	-	TRBJ1-1	-	TGTGCCAGCGGCGCAGGAGGCACTGAAGCTTTCTTT	CASGAGGTEAFF
13	TRBV27	-	TRBJ1-5	TRBD1	TGTGCCAGCGGACAGGGGAGGAATCAGCCCCAGCATTTT	CASGQGRNQPQHF
15	TRBV7-9	-	TRBJ2-7	TRBD1	TGTGCCAGCAGCCACACGGGACAGCATACCTACGAGCAGTACTTC	CASSHTGQHTYEQYF
15	TRBV5-1	-	TRBJ2-7	TRBD2	TGCGCCAGCAGCCTAGTAGCGGGAGATGTCTACGAGCAGTACTTC	CASSLVAGDVYEQYF
18	TRBV10-3	-	TRBJ1-5	-	TGTGCCATCAGTGAGTCGATGTTAAAGCGGGGGAGCAATCAGCCCCAGCATTTT	CAISESMLKRGSNQPQHF
12	TRBV5-1	-	TRBJ2-2	-	TGCGCCAGCAGCTTGGTAGCCGGGGAGCTGTTTTTT	CASSLVAGELFF
16	TRBV9	-	TRBJ2-3	-	TGTGCCAGCAGCGTAGCTTGGACTGGAGGCACAGATACGCAGTATTTT	CASSVAWTGGTDTQYF
13	TRBV7-2	-	TRBJ1-4	-	TGTGCCAGCAGCTTAGATGGGGGGGCAAAACTGTTTTTT	CASSLDGGAKLFF
12	TRBV10-3	-	TRBJ1-2	TRBD1	TGTGCCATCAGTACAGGGGATCCTGGCTACACCTTC	CAISTGDPGYTF
15	TRBV7-6	-	TRBJ2-2	-	TGTGCCAGCAGCTTACGGGGAACCCACACCGGGGAGCTGTTTTTT	CASSLRGTHTGELFF
12	TRBV2	-	TRBJ2-5	TRBD1	TGTGCCACCCGACAGGGCGGAGAGACCCAGTACTTC	CATRQGGETQYF
15	TRBV7-2	-	TRBJ2-1	-	TGTGCCAGCAGCCCTACAAGGAGCTCCTACAATGAGCAGTTCTTC	CASSPTRSSYNEQFF
15	TRBV28	-	TRBJ2-7	TRBD2	TGTGCCAGCAGTTCCCTGGCGGGAGGCCTCTACGAGCAGTACTTC	CASSSLAGGLYEQYF
15	TRBV6-5	-	TRBJ1-5	-	TGTGCCAGCAGTTACTCGATCGCGGCACTGCAGCCCCAGCATTTT	CASSYSIAALQPQHF
15	TRBV10-1	-	TRBJ1-1	-	TGCGCCAGCAGCTTTACTCCGGGACAGAACACTGAAGCTTTCTTT	CASSFTPGQNTEAFF
15	TRBV27	-	TRBJ1-1	-	TGTGCCAGCAGTATTTCCGGGACACCGAACACTGAAGCTTTCTTT	CASSISGTPNTEAFF
11	TRBV29-1	-	TRBJ1-2	-	TGCAGCGTTCTCGTTAACTATGGCTACACCTTC	CSVLVNYGYTF
15	TRBV7-2	once	TRBJ2-7	TRBD1	TGTGCCAGCAGCTTAGACTTAGGACAGGGCTACGAGCAGTACTTC	CASSLDLGQGYEQYF
17	TRBV28	few	TRBJ1-5	-	TGTGCCAGCAGTTTCGGGCAGGGTCGTAGGTTGGTTGAGCCCCAGCATTTT	CASSFGQGRRLVEPQHF
14	TRBV2	once	TRBJ1-3	-	TGTGCCAGCAGGCCACAGAGCTCTGGAAACACCATATATTTT	CASRPQSSGNTIYF
17	TRBV13	-	TRBJ2-1	TRBD2	TGTGCCAGCAGCTTAGTCGGCGGCGGGGGGGCCCCCAGGGAGCAGTTCTTC	CASSLVGGGGAPREQFF
16	TRBV9	-	TRBJ2-1	TRBD1	TGTGCCAGCAGCATTACGACAGGGACATTCTACAATGAGCAGTTCTTC	CASSITTGTFYNEQFF